The T cell receptor beta chain under discussion was sequenced for a study of cytomegalovirus exposure and HLA in healthy donors. Study context: Some 87 million unique TCRs from HLA-typed donors were held in an early release of data. Whole-study results and caveats: There were some V segments, including TRBV6-2 and TRBV6-3, excluded as indistinguishable. It was reported in a later analysis that an Asian-associated ancestry cluster showed fewer N-insertions than the roughly 670-donor mean. Overall, about 160 TCR beta chains were annotated as cytomegalovirus-associated.

It was with 60 Vbeta and 13 Jbeta primers that the PCR ran. Clones were read by immunoSEQ multiplex PCR, and TCRdb kept only the in-frame ones, dropping some. This table holds under 200,000 clones, roughly 80% found once. A word on this clone: The antigen is unknown.

The CDR3 is 14 amino acids. V lost 5 bases and J 7 bases, leaving 14 bases between the germline ends. Germline V lookup: CDR1 MDHEN, CDR2 SYDVKM. The chain combines TRBV28 with TRBJ1-4, with a possible D match to TRBD1 (5 bases). Specimen: PBMCs. The sequence was collected from a woman aged 18-29 years in good health and CMV-seronegative. This chain's CDR3 is CASSPGGLGEKLFF. CDR3 coding DNA: TGTGCCAGCAGTCCGGGGGGATTAGGTGAAAAACTGTTTTTT.